This T cell receptor (beta chain) was found in a study of shared T cell receptors in the human thymus (dated by TCRdb to the early 2020s). Concerning the study at large: The study examined how the human thymus generates shared, self-reactive T-cell receptor alpha chains.

Libraries were prepared through the immunoSEQ multiplex PCR assay. TCRdb carries this immuneACCESS record with in-frame sequences only. Its versions omit some clonotypes, under half of them owing to an unresolved V gene in the studies checked, with the rest unexplained. The sample table holds some 720,000 clones, of which 85% to 90% were seen once. In total, the top ten clones hold 0.0085% to 0.012% of the sample. In the germline V gene, CDR1 corresponds to SGHDT and CDR2 to YYEEEE. V sheds 0 bases and J sheds 0 bases, leaving 16 bases between their ends. The CDR3, from cysteine to phenylalanine, totals 18 residues. Only the CDR3 DNA stays, 54 bases, in frame from base 1. Note on this clone: It has no known antigen specificity. Base quality data are lacking; no much larger clone is found one base away.

These data were likewise used in another study, on human thymus T cells. The second publication reports: Immunologically healthy infants undergoing open corrective cardiac surgery for congenital heart defects in Finland were used as donors. The thymus tissue came from surgical resects taken out during corrective cardiac surgery. Usage of V and J gene segments appeared to be biased in both the thymic and the peripheral blood repertoires. According to the related research, thymic TCR repertoires were highly overlapping among unrelated individuals. The study used under 10 infant thymus samples plus four related peripheral blood samples to characterize TCR alpha and beta repertoires. Donor ages ranged from about 7 to 250 days, and the cohort comprised six or seven male and two female infants. Thymocytes were released mechanically from tissue and stored at -70 °C as pellets of about 10-34 million cells. A QIAsymphony instrument was used to extract genomic DNA from the frozen cell pellets. Using the immunoSEQ multiplex PCR assay, the TCRB and TCRAD loci were amplified from a standardized quantity of quality-controlled genomic DNA. The amplicons covered the V(D)J region and were long enough to include the CDR3 and to identify the V and J genes. The commercial immunoSEQ service was used to sequence amplicons on an Illumina platform. Primer bias and sequencing errors were corrected using previously described methods, and TCRAD and TCRB definitions followed the IMGT database. Repertoires were analysed with immunoSEQ Analyzer 3.0 and VDJTools, covering basic statistics, V/J segment usage, diversity estimates, rarefaction and pairwise overlap. To estimate diversity, the Chao1, ChaoE, Efron-Thisted, Shannon and inverse Simpson indices were applied, and diversity was also estimated on datasets down-sampled to the smallest sample. For repertoire overlap, CDR3 nucleotide sequence, V gene and J gene had to match strictly, and clustering was done by Jaccard-based multidimensional scaling. On average, roughly 810,000 unique TCRB clonotypes were obtained from thymus samples, compared with about 84,000 from blood samples.

Sample: thymocytes. The chain is assembled from TRBV5-6 and TRBJ1-5; the D gene remains uncertain. This TCR was sampled from a boy in the first two years of life with a congenital heart defect. Donor details come from another sample of the same person, matched by shared clones. In nucleotides, the sequence is TGTGCCAGCAGCTTGGCCAACACGGGAGGCTATAGCAATCAGCCCCAGCATTTT. It translates to CASSLANTGGYSNQPQHF.